Described below is a single T cell receptor beta chain sequence and its context. Its antigen is not known. This sample was taken from a study of OX40 agonist ivuxolimab in advanced cancers. Method: immunoSEQ multiplex PCR; TCRdb's copy keeps in-frame clones and lacks some. The sample holds roughly 62,000 clones, roughly 81% seen once. Losses at the gene ends were 1 base for V and 3 bases for J; bases not matched to a gene: 6. Germline loops: CDR1 SGHRS, CDR2 YFSETQ. The CDR3 sequence is 15 residues long. Study results and caveats: Not determined was the antigen specificity of the expanded peripheral T cells.

This receptor was taken from an adult with an advanced solid tumor such as melanoma, head and neck, liver or kidney cancer. The sample consisted of CD4+ or CD8+ T cells sorted from blood, taken in a trial of the OX40 agonist ivuxolimab. V gene TRBV5-1 combines with J gene TRBJ1-1; 7 positions agree with TRBD1. Here the CDR3 DNA reads TGCGCCAGCAGCTTGCGTGGACAGGTGGACACTGAAGCTTTCTTT. It yields the protein CASSLRGQVDTEAFF.